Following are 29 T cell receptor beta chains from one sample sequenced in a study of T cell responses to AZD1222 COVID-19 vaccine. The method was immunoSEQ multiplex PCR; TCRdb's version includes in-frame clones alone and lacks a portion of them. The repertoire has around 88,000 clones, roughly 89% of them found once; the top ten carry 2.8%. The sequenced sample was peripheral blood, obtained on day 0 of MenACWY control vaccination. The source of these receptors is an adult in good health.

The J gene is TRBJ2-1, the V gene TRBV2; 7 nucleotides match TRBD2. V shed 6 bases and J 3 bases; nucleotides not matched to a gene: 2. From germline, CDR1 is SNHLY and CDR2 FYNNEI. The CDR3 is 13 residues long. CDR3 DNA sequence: TGTGCCAGCAGGGGGGGGGTCTACAATGAGCAGTTCTTC. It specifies CASRGGVYNEQFF.

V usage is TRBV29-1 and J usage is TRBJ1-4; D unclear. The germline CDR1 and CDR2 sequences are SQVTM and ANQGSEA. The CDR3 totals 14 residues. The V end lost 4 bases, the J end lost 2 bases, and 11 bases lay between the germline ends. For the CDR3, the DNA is TGCAGCGTTGGAATGGGTACTACTAATGAAAAACTGTTTTTT. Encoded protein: CSVGMGTTNEKLFF.

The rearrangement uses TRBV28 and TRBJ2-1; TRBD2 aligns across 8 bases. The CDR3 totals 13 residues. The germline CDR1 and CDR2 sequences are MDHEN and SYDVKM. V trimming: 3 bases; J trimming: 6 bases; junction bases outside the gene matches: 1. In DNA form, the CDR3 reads TGTGCCAGCAGTTTCGGGGGGGGCAATGAGCAGTTCTTC. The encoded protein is CASSFGGGNEQFF.

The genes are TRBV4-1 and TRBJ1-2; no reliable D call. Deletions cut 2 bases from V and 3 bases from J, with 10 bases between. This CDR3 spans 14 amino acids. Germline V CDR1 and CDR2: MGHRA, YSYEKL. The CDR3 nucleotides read TGCGCCAGCAGCCAAAGGGAACGGGACTATGGCTACACCTTC. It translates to CASSQRERDYGYTF.

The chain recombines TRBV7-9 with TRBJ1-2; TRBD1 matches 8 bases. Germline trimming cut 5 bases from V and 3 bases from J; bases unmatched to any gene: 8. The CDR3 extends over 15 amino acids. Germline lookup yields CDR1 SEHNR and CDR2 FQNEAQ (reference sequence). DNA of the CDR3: TGTGCCAGCAGCACTCCGGACAGGGTGGACTATGGCTACACCTTC. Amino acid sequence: CASSTPDRVDYGYTF.

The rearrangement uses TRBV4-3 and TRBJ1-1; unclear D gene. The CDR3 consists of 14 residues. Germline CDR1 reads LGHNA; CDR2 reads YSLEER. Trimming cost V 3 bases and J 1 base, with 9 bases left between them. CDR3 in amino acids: CASSQTKTNTEAFF. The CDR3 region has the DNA TGCGCCAGCAGCCAGACTAAGACGAACACTGAAGCTTTCTTT.

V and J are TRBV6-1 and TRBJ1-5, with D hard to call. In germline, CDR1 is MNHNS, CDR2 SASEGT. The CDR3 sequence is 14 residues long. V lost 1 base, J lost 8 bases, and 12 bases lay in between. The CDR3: CASSEGLSGKPQHF. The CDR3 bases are TGTGCCAGCAGTGAAGGGTTGTCGGGAAAGCCCCAGCATTTT.

CDR3 sequence: CASSVRQGHRNTIYF. The CDR3 DNA reads TGTGCCAGCAGCGTGAGACAGGGCCATAGAAACACCATATATTTT. The chain recombines TRBV11-3 with TRBJ1-3; 7 bases are shared with TRBD1. The CDR3 length is 15 residues. Per germline, CDR1 SGHNT and CDR2 YENEEA. Trimming at V came to 5 bases and at J to 5 bases, leaving 9 bases not matched to a gene.

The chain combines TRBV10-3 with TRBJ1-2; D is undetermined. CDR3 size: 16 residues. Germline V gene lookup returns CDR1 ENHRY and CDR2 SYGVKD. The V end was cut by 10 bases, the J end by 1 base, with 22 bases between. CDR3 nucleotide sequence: TGTGCCACGGTCCCCGGCGTACACGGGAATAACTATGGCTACACCTTC. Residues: CATVPGVHGNNYGYTF.

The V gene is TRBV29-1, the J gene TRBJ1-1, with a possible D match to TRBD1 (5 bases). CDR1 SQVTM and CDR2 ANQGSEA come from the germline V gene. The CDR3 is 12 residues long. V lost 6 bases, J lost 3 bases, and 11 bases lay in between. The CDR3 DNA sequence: TGCAGCGTCCTGACAGCCTACACTGAAGCTTTCTTT. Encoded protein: CSVLTAYTEAFF.

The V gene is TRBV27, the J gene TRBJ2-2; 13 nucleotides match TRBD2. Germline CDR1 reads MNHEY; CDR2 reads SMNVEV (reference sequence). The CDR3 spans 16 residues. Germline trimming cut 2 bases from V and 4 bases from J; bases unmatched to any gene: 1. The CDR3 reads CASSLRLAGGTGELFF. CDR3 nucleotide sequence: TGTGCCAGCAGTTTACGACTAGCGGGGGGCACCGGGGAGCTGTTTTTT.

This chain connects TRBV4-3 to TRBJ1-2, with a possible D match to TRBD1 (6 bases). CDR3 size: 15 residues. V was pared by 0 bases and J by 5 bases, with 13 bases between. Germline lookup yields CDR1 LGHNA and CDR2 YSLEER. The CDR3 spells CASSQDFRTEYGYTF. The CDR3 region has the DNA TGCGCCAGCAGCCAAGATTTCAGGACAGAATATGGCTACACCTTC.

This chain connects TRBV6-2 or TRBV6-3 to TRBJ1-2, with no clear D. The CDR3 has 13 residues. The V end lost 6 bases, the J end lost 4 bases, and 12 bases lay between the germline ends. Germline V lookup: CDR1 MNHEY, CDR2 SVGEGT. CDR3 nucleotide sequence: TGTGCCAGCAGCGGTGGACGGTTCTATGGCTACACCTTC. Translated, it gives CASSGGRFYGYTF.

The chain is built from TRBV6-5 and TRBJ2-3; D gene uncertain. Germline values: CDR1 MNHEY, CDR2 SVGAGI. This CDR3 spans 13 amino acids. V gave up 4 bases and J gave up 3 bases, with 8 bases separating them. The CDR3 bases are TGTGCCAGCAGTTTCCTAGGAACAGATACGCAGTATTTT. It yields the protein CASSFLGTDTQYF.

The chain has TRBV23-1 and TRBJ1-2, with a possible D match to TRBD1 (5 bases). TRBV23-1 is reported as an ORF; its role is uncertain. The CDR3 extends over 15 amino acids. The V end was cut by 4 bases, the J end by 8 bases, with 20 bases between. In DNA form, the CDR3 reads TGCGCCAGCAGTCTGATCGGGGGTAGGATATACGGCTACACCTTC. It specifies CASSLIGGRIYGYTF.

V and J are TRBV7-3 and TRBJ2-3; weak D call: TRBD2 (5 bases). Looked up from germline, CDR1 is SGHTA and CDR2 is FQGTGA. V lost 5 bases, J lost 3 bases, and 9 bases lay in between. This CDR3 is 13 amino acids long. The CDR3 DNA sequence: TGTGCCAGCAGCCCGTCGGGAACAGATACGCAGTATTTT. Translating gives CASSPSGTDTQYF.

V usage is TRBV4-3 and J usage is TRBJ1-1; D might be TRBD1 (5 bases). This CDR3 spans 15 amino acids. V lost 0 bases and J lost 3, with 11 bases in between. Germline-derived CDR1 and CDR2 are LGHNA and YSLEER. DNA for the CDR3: TGCGCCAGCAGCCAAGAGTACAGGAGGGACACTGAAGCTTTCTTT. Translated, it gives CASSQEYRRDTEAFF.

This CDR3 is CASSPLTSGNSYNEQFF. CDR3 DNA sequence: TGTGCCAGCTCACCGCTGACTAGCGGGAACTCCTACAATGAGCAGTTCTTC. V gene TRBV18 combines with J gene TRBJ2-1, with 11 bases fitting TRBD2. Germline CDR1 and CDR2: KGHSH and LQKENI. This CDR3 has 17 residues. Losses at the gene ends were 3 bases for V and 0 bases for J; bases not matched to a gene: 4.

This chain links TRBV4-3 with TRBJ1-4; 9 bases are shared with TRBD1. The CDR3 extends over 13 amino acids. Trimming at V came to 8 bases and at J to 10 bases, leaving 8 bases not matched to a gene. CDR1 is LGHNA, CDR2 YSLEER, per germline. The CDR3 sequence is CASQRDREGKLFF. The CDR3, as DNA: TGCGCCAGCCAACGGGACAGGGAGGGAAAACTGTTTTTT.

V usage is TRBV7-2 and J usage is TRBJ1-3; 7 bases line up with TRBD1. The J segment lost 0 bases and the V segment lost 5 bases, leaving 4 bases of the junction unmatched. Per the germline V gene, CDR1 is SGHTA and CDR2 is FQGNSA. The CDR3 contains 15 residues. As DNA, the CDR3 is TGTGCCAGCAGCACGGACAGGATCTCTGGAAACACCATATATTTT. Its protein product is CASSTDRISGNTIYF. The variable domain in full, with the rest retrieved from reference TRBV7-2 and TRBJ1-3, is GAGVSQSPSNKVTEKGKDVELRCDPISGHTALYWYRQSLGQGLEFLIYFQGNSAPDKSGLPSDRFSAERTGGSVSTLTIQRTQQEDSAVYLCASSTDRISGNTIYFGEGSWLTVV.

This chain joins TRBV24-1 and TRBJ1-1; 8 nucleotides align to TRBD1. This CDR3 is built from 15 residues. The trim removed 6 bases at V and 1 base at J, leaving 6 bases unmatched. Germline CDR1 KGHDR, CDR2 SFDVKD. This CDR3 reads CATSKDRAGNTEAFF. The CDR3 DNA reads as TGTGCCACCAGTAAGGACAGGGCGGGGAACACTGAAGCTTTCTTT.

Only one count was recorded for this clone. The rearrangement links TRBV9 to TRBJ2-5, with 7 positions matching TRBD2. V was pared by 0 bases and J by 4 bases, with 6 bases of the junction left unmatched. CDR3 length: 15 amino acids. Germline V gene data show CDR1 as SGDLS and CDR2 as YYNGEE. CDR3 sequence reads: CASSVAPGEGETQYF. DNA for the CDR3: TGTGCCAGCAGCGTAGCCCCCGGGGAGGGAGAGACCCAGTACTTC.

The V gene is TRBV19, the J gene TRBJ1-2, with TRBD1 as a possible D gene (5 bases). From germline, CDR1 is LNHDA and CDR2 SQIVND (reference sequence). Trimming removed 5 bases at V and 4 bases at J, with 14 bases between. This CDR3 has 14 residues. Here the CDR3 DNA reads TGTGCCAGTAGTGGCACAGGTCGTCTCTATGGCTACACCTTC. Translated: CASSGTGRLYGYTF.

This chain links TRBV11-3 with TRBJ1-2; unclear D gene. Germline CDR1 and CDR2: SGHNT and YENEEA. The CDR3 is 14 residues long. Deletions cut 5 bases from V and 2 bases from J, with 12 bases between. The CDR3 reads CASSATGPNYGYTF. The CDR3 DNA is TGTGCCAGCAGCGCCACCGGGCCCAACTATGGCTACACCTTC.

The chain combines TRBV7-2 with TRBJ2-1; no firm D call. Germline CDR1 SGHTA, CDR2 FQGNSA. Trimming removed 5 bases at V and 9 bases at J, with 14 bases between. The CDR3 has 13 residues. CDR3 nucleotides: TGTGCCAGCAGCCTCTCGGGCCCGGCTGAGCAGTTCTTC. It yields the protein CASSLSGPAEQFF.

CDR3 DNA: TGTGCCATCAGGGGTCAGGGGAATAATCAGCCCCAGCATTTT. This encodes CAIRGQGNNQPQHF. The genes are TRBV10-3 and TRBJ1-5; D possibly corresponds to TRBD1 (6 bases). Trimming removed 6 bases at V and 4 bases at J, with 13 bases between. The germline CDR1 and CDR2 sequences are ENHRY and SYGVKD. The CDR3 runs 14 residues.

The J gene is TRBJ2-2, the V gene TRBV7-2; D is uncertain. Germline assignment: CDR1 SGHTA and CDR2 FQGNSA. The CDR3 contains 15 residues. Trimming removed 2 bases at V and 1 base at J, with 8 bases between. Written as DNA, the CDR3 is TGTGCCAGCAGCTTACACGGACGGAACACCGGGGAGCTGTTTTTT. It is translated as CASSLHGRNTGELFF.

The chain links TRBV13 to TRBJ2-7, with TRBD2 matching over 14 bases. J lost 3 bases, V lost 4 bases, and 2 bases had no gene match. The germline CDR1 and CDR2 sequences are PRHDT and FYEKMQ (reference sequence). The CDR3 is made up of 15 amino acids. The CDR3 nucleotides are TGTGCCAGCAGCTCTGGACTAGCGGGGGGCTACGAGCAGTACTTC. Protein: CASSSGLAGGYEQYF.

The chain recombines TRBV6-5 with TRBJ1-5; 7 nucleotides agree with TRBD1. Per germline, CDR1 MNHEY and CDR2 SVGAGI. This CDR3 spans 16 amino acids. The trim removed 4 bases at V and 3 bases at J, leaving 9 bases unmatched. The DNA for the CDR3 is TGTGCCAGCAGTTCTCGCGACAGGGTGGCCAATCAGCCCCAGCATTTT. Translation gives CASSSRDRVANQPQHF.